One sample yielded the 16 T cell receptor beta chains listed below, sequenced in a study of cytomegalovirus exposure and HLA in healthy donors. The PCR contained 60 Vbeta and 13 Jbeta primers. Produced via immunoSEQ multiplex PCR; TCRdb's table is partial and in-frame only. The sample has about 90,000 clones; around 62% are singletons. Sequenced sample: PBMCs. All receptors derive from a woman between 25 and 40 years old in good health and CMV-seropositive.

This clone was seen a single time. In DNA, the CDR3 is TGTGCCAGCAGCCAAGCAGTGACTTCTTCCTACGAGCAGTACTTC. Residues: CASSQAVTSSYEQYF. The chain recombines TRBV4-2 with TRBJ2-7; D is undetermined. V was shortened by 1 base and J by 1 base, with 11 bases between the two germline ends. The CDR3 runs to 15 residues. Germline V gene lookup returns CDR1 LGHNA and CDR2 YNFKEQ.

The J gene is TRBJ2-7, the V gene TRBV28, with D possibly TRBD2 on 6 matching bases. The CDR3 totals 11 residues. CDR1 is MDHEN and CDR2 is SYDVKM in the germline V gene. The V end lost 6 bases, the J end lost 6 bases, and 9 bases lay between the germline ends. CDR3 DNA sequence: TGTGCCAGCAGGGGGGGTGTCGAGCAGTACTTC. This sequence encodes CASRGGVEQYF.

CDR3 nucleotides: TGTGCCAGCTCACCGGGACTAGCGGGGCTAGGGGAGCAGTACTTC. This sequence encodes CASSPGLAGLGEQYF. This chain uses TRBV18 with TRBJ2-7, with TRBD2 matching 13 bases. CDR3 length: 15 amino acids. The germline CDR1 and CDR2 sequences are KGHSH and LQKENI. Trimming cost V 3 bases and J 7 bases; bases outside gene matches: 6.

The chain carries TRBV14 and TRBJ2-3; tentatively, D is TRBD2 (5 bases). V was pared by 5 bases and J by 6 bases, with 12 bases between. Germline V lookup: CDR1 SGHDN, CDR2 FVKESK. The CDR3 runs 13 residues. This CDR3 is CASSLLREDTQYF. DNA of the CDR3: TGTGCCAGCAGCTTGCTAAGGGAGGATACGCAGTATTTT.

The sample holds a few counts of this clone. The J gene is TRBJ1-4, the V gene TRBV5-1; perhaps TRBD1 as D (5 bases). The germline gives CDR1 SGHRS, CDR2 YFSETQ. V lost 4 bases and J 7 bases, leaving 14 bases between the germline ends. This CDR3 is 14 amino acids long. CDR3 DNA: TGCGCCAGCAGCCCGGGGGTGGAGGGTGAAAAACTGTTTTTT. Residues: CASSPGVEGEKLFF.

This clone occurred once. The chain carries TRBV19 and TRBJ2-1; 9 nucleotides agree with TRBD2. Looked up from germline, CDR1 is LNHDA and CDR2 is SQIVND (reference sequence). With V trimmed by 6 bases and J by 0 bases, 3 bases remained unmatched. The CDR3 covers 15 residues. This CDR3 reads CASSLSGGSYNEQFF. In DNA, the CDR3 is TGTGCCAGTAGCCTTAGCGGGGGCTCCTACAATGAGCAGTTCTTC.

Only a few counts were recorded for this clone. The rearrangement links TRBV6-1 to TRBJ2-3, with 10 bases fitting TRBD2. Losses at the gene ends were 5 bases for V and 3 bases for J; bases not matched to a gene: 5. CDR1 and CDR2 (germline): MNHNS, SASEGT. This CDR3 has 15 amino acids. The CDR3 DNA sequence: TGTGCCAGCAGTAATGAGCGGGGGGGGACAGATACGCAGTATTTT. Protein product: CASSNERGGTDTQYF.

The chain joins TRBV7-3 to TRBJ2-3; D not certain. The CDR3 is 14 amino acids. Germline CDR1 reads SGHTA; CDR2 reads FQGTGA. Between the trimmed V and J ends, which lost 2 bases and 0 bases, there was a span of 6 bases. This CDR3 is CASSLQRSTDTQYF. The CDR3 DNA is TGTGCCAGCAGCTTACAACGGAGCACAGATACGCAGTATTTT.

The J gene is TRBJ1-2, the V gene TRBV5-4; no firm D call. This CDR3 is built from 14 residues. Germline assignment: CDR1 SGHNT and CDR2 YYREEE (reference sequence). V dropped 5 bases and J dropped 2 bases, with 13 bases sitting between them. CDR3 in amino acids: CASSVATYNYGYTF. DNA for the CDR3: TGTGCCAGCAGTGTAGCGACCTACAACTATGGCTACACCTTC.

The CDR3 coding sequence is TGTGCCTGGAGTGTAGGGTTGTCAGGGGGCTACACCTTC. Its protein is CAWSVGLSGGYTF. The chain recombines TRBV30 with TRBJ1-2, with D possibly being TRBD1 (5 bases). Germline V gene data show CDR1 as GTSNPN and CDR2 as SVGIG (reference sequence). The CDR3 has 13 amino acids. V dropped 0 bases and J dropped 8 bases, with 13 bases sitting between them.

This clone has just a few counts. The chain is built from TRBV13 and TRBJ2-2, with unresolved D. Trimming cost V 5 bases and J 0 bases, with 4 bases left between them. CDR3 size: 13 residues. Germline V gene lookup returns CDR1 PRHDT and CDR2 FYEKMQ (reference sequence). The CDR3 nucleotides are TGTGCCAGCAGCCTTACGAACACCGGGGAGCTGTTTTTT. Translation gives CASSLTNTGELFF.

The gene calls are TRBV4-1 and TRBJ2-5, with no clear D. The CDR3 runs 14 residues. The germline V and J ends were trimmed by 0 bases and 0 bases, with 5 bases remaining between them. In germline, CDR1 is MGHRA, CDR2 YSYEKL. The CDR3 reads CASSQEENQETQYF. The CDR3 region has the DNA TGCGCCAGCAGCCAAGAAGAGAACCAAGAGACCCAGTACTTC.

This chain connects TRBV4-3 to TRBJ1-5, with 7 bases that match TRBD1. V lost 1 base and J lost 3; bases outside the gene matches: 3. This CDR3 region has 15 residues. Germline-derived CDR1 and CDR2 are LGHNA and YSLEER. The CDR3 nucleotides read TGCGCCAGCAGCCAAGGGACAGGAGTCAATCAGCCCCAGCATTTT. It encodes CASSQGTGVNQPQHF.

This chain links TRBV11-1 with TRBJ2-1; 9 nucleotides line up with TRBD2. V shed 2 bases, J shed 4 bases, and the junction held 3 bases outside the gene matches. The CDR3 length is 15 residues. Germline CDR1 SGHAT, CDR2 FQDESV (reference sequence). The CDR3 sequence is CASSLMRGGYNEQFF. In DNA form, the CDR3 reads TGTGCCAGCAGCTTAATGCGGGGGGGATACAATGAGCAGTTCTTC.

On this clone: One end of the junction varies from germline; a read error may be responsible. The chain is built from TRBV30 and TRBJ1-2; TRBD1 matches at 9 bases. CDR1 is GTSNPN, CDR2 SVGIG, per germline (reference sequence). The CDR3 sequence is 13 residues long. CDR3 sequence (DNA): TGTGCCTGGAGGGACAGGGGTTCGGGTGGCTACCCCTTC. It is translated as CAWRDRGSGGYPF.

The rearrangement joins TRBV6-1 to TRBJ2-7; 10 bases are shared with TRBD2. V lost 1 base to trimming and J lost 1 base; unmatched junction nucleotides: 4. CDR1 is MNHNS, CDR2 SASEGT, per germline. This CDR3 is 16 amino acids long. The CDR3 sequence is CASSEEASGGSYEQYF. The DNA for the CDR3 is TGTGCCAGCAGTGAAGAAGCTAGCGGGGGTTCCTACGAGCAGTACTTC.